The source of this TCR beta chain is a study of T cells after posttransplantation cyclophosphamide. General study results and limits: Later post-transplant blood repertoires were often dominated by donor CD8+ memory clones. After PTCy, TRB diversity resembled that of CNI/methotrexate controls.

The CDR3 covers 12 residues. Trimming removed 8 bases at V and 7 bases at J, with 14 bases between. Per the germline V gene, CDR1 is MNHNS and CDR2 is SASEGT. The table came from immunoSEQ multiplex PCR; TCRdb's copy has only in-frame clones and leaves some out. Sampling found 23,000 or so clones, none seen once. This clone appeared many times. Its antigen is as yet unknown. The J gene is TRBJ1-1, the V gene TRBV6-1; D might be TRBD1 (6 bases). This receptor was identified in a woman aged 55-70 years in good health, CMV-negative, and a related stem cell transplant donor. Sequencing was carried out using PBMCs. In nucleotides, the CDR3 is TGTGCCAGCGGATCGGGACACTTTGAAGCTTTCTTT. This encodes CASGSGHFEAFF.